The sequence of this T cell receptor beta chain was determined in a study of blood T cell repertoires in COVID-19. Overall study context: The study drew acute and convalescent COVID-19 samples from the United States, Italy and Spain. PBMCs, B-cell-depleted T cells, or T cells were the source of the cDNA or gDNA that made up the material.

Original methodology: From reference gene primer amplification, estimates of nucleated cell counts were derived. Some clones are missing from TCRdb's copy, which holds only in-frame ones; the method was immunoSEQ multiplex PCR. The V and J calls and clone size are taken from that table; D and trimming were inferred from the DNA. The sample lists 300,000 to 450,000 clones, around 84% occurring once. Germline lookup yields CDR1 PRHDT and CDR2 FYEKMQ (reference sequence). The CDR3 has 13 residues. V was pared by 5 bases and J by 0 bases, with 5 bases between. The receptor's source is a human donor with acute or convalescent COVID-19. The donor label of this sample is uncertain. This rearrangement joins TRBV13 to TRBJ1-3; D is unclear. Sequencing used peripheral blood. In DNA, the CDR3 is TGTGCCAGCAGCATCCGCTCTGGAAACACCATATATTTT. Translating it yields CASSIRSGNTIYF. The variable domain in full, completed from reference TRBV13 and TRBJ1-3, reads AAGVIQSPRHLIKEKRETATLKCYPIPRHDTVYWYQQGPGQDPQFLISFYEKMQSDKGSIPDRFSAQQFSDYHSELNMSSLELGDSALYFCASSIRSGNTIYFGEGSWLTVV.